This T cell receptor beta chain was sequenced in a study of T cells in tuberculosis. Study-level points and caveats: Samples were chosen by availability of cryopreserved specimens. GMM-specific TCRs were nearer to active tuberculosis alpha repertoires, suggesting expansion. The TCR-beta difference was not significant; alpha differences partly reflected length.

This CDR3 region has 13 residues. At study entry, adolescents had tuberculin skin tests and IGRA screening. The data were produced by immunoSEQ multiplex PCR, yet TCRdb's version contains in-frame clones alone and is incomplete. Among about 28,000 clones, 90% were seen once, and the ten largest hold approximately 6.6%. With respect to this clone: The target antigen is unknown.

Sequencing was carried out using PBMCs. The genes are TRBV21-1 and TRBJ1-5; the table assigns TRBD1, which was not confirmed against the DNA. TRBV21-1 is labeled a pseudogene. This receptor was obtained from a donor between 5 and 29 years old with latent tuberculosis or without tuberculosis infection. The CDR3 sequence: CASSQTGDQPQHF. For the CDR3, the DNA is TGTGCCAGCAGCCAGACAGGGGATCAGCCCCAGCATTTT.